This T cell receptor beta chain was obtained from a study of cytomegalovirus exposure and HLA in healthy donors. Details on this clone: What it binds is unknown.

Profiled with immunoSEQ multiplex PCR; TCRdb holds only in-frame clones, not every one. The repertoire includes about 56,000 clones, around 90% of them detected once, and around 1.1% sits in the top ten. Points from the study as a whole: The tendency of first-cohort TCR clusters to co-occur in the 110 or so validation repertoires emerged from a later analysis.

Germline V gene sequence: CDR1 SGHVS, CDR2 FQNEAQ. This CDR3 contains 16 residues. The ends were cut back, 6 bases at V and 0 bases at J, with 16 bases in the middle. The receptor was derived from a man between 18 and 29 years old in good health and CMV-seronegative. The chain has TRBV7-8 and TRBJ2-3; D is perhaps TRBD2 (5 bases). Sequencing used PBMCs. The CDR3, as DNA: TGTGCCAGCAGTCGAGCAGGAGGCGGGAGCACAGATACGCAGTATTTT. Its translation: CASSRAGGGSTDTQYF.